The clone carrying this T cell receptor beta chain was detected a few times. The antigen remains unidentified. This sample was taken from a study of blood T cells in healthy people across ages. The germline CDR1 and CDR2 sequences are SGHTA and FQGNSA. The J segment lost 2 bases and the V segment lost 5 bases, leaving 13 bases of the junction unmatched. This CDR3 spans 17 amino acids. Primed by a sample-barcoded 5' primer and a J-beta primer mix, a second PCR proceeded for about 7 to 12 cycles. TCRdb reprocessed the 5' RACE reads via MiXCR and lists one record per CDR3 protein. The sample yields 1 million or so distinct CDR3 sequences, approximately 26% seen once. Study-wide results and limits: As naive T cell percentage varied, TCR beta diversity correlated strongly with it.

These data are also associated with another study on T cells of mothers and their children. That work contributes: Donation involved three healthy Caucasian mothers and the six children that they had. The study obtained over 8.5 million TCR beta CDR3 reads per mother and 3 million to 3.5 million per child.

The chain couples TRBV7-2 to TRBJ2-5; TRBD2 agrees at 8 bases. Sequencing was performed on blood. The receptor was isolated from a girl aged 2-10 years in good health. This CDR3 reads CASSPGRRGGPQETQYF. DNA for the CDR3: TGTGCCAGCAGCCCCGGGCGACGGGGGGGCCCTCAAGAGACCCAGTACTTC.